A single sample gave rise to the 21 T cell receptor beta chains below, sequenced in a study of blood T cell repertoires in COVID-19. Only in-frame clones appear in the TCRdb table, and some are missing; sequencing was by immunoSEQ multiplex PCR. The sample shows roughly 40,000 clones, roughly 85% of them seen only once. Input material: peripheral blood. Receptors originate from a man in his forties or fifties with active COVID-19.

J is TRBJ1-2 and V is TRBV29-1; 8 nucleotides line up with TRBD1. Germline CDR1 reads SQVTM; CDR2 reads ANQGSEA. The CDR3 has 10 residues. Trimming at V came to 6 bases and at J to 8 bases, leaving 2 bases not matched to a gene. CDR3 residues: CSVRGQGYTF. CDR3 in DNA: TGCAGCGTCAGGGGGCAAGGCTACACCTTC.

The chain couples TRBV19 to TRBJ2-3; tentatively, D is TRBD2 (6 bases). V was clipped by 4 bases and J by 6 bases, with 14 bases between them. Germline V CDR1 and CDR2: LNHDA, SQIVND (reference sequence). The CDR3 is 14 amino acids. CDR3 DNA: TGTGCCAGTAGTACCCCGACTAGTCCGGATACGCAGTATTTT. Translated: CASSTPTSPDTQYF.

The chain joins TRBV24-1 to TRBJ2-5; the match to TRBD2 covers 7 bases. V shed 2 bases and J 3 bases; nucleotides not matched to a gene: 5. Germline CDR1 KGHDR, CDR2 SFDVKD. The CDR3 contains 15 residues. The CDR3 region has the DNA TGTGCCACCAGTGATTCCCTAGCGGTGGAAGAGACCCAGTACTTC. Translation gives CATSDSLAVEETQYF.

The chain employs TRBV11-2 and TRBJ2-5; TRBD2 might be the D (6 bases). In germline, CDR1 is SGHAT, CDR2 FQNNGV. V dropped 3 bases and J dropped 2 bases, with 7 bases sitting between them. The CDR3 is made up of 13 amino acids. For the CDR3, the DNA is TGTGCCAGCAGCTTGGGGACTCAAGAGACCCAGTACTTC. Its translation is CASSLGTQETQYF.

This chain connects TRBV5-6 to TRBJ2-3; 7 nucleotides align to TRBD1. V shed 4 bases, J shed 0 bases, and the junction held 8 bases outside the gene matches. The CDR3 has 16 residues. Germline V CDR1 and CDR2: SGHDT, YYEEEE. CDR3 sequence (DNA): TGTGCCAGCAGCGGCCAGGGGGTGGCGAGCACAGATACGCAGTATTTT. This translates into CASSGQGVASTDTQYF.

This clone has just a few counts. A junction boundary mismatches the germline segment, possibly from a read error. This chain links TRBV28 with TRBJ1-1, with no clear D. CDR1 and CDR2 (germline): MDHEN, SYDVKM. There are 17 residues in the CDR3. The CDR3 coding sequence is TGTGCCAGCAGTTCCCCCTATGTGTTCGGGATGAAGACTGAAGCTTTCTTT. This gives the protein CASSSPYVFGMKTEAFF.

This chain connects TRBV27 to TRBJ2-2, with D possibly TRBD2 on 5 matching bases. The CDR3 totals 17 residues. Trimming left V 4 bases short and J 5 bases short, with 20 bases between. CDR1 and CDR2 from the germline V gene are MNHEY and SMNVEV (reference sequence). The CDR3 DNA reads as TGTGCCAGCAGTTCCTGGGAGTGGGCAGGCCAAACCGGGGAGCTGTTTTTT. Translation gives CASSSWEWAGQTGELFF.

CDR3: CASSEGLAVETQYF. CDR3 coding DNA: TGTGCCAGCAGTGAAGGACTAGCGGTAGAGACCCAGTACTTC. The chain uses TRBV2 and TRBJ2-5, with 9 positions matching TRBD2. Germline assignment: CDR1 SNHLY and CDR2 FYNNEI. The CDR3 runs to 14 residues. With 1 base clipped from V and 4 bases from J, the junction kept 1 base outside the gene matches.

V and J are TRBV27 and TRBJ2-7; D is possibly TRBD2 (5 bases). The germline CDR1 and CDR2 sequences are MNHEY and SMNVEV (reference sequence). This CDR3 contains 13 residues. With 0 bases removed from V and 5 bases from J, the gap between germline ends came to 8 bases. CDR3 bases: TGTGCCAGCAGTTTATCACCCGGGAACGAGCAGTACTTC. Translating gives CASSLSPGNEQYF.

This chain joins TRBV12-3 or TRBV12-4 and TRBJ1-1; maybe TRBD1 (6 bases). V was trimmed by 6 bases and J by 1 base, leaving 9 bases between them. The CDR3 length is 13 residues. CDR3 sequence reads: CASRQTGNTEAFF. CDR3 nucleotide sequence: TGTGCCAGCAGGCAGACAGGGAACACTGAAGCTTTCTTT.

The chain combines TRBV28 with TRBJ1-6; D may be TRBD1 (5 bases). The CDR3 loop spans 16 amino acids. Trimming left V 5 bases short and J 8 bases short, with 19 bases between. Germline-derived CDR1 and CDR2 are MDHEN and SYDVKM. The CDR3 DNA is TGTGCCAGCAGTGGAAAGAGGTGGGGGGTAGATTCACCCCTCCACTTT. Translation: CASSGKRWGVDSPLHF.

The genes are TRBV7-3 and TRBJ2-7; TRBD2 is a possible D gene (6 bases). The CDR3 length is 13 residues. Germline CDR1 and CDR2: SGHTA and FQGTGA. The V and J ends lost 3 bases and 3 bases respectively, with 9 bases between them. In DNA, the CDR3 is TGTGCCAGCAGCTTTAGCGGAGGCTACGAGCAGTACTTC. Protein sequence: CASSFSGGYEQYF.

V usage is TRBV28 and J usage is TRBJ2-7; 9 bases match TRBD1. The CDR3 is 16 residues long. Trimming took 2 bases from V and 3 from J; bases not matched to a gene: 8. Germline lookup yields CDR1 MDHEN and CDR2 SYDVKM. Here the CDR3 reads CASSLSPGTGYYEQYF. CDR3 nucleotide sequence: TGTGCCAGCAGTTTAAGCCCCGGGACAGGGTACTACGAGCAGTACTTC. Based on the CDR3 plus reference TRBV28 and TRBJ2-7, the full variable domain is DVKVTQSSRYLVKRTGEKVFLECVQDMDHENMFWYRQDPGLGLRLIYFSYDVKMKEKGDIPEGYSVSREKKERFSLILESASTNQTSMYLCASSLSPGTGYYEQYFGPGTRLTVT.

This clone has only a few counts. The rearrangement uses TRBV28 and TRBJ1-1, with D tentatively TRBD1 (5 bases). Per the germline V gene, CDR1 is MDHEN and CDR2 is SYDVKM. Trimming shortened V by 7 bases and J by 4 bases, and 19 bases separated the two germline ends. This CDR3 has 15 residues. CDR3 bases: TGTGCCAGCACCCAACCGGGGGGAATGAGCACTGAAGCTTTCTTT. As protein: CASTQPGGMSTEAFF.

This chain links TRBV5-1 with TRBJ1-6; 8 bases fit TRBD1. The V gene's germline CDR1 is SGHRS and CDR2 YFSETQ. The CDR3 totals 15 residues. Trimming at V came to 4 bases and at J to 6 bases, leaving 6 bases not matched to a gene. CDR3 coding DNA: TGCGCCAGCAGCCCCACGGGACAGGTTAATTCACCCCTCCACTTT. Translation gives CASSPTGQVNSPLHF.

The V gene is TRBV2, the J gene TRBJ2-7; tentative D call: TRBD2 (6 bases). The germline V gene encodes CDR1 SNHLY and CDR2 FYNNEI. The CDR3 loop spans 13 amino acids. Between the trimmed V and J ends, which lost 8 bases and 0 bases, there was a span of 11 bases. For the CDR3, the DNA is TGTGCCAGCCGGGACTCTTACTCCTACGAGCAGTACTTC. It encodes CASRDSYSYEQYF. The full variable domain, in which reference TRBV2 and TRBJ2-7 provide the parts outside the CDR3, is EPEVTQTPSHQVTQMGQEVILRCVPISNHLYFYWYRQILGQKVEFLVSFYNNEISEKSEIFDDQFSVERPDGSNFTLKIRSTKLEDSAMYFCASRDSYSYEQYFGPGTRLTVT.

V is TRBV29-1 and J is TRBJ1-1; 9 bases are shared with TRBD1. Germline V gives CDR1 SQVTM, CDR2 ANQGSEA. The CDR3 sequence is 13 residues long. The ends lost 7 bases at V and 0 bases at J; junction bases unmatched: 3. DNA of the CDR3: TGCAGCGGCCGACAGGGGGTGAACACTGAAGCTTTCTTT. Protein: CSGRQGVNTEAFF.

CDR3 amino acids: CASSIYFSNQPQHF. The CDR3 bases are TGTGCCAGTAGTATTTATTTTAGCAATCAGCCCCAGCATTTT. The chain uses TRBV19 and TRBJ1-5; D unclear. Germline loops: CDR1 LNHDA, CDR2 SQIVND (reference sequence). There are 14 residues in the CDR3. Trimming removed 3 bases at V and 0 bases at J, with 6 bases between. The full variable domain, in which reference TRBV19 and TRBJ1-5 provide the parts outside the CDR3, is DGGITQSPKYLFRKEGQNVTLSCEQNLNHDAMYWYRQDPGQGLRLIYYSQIVNDFQKGDIAEGYSVSREKKESFPLTVTSAQKNPTAFYLCASSIYFSNQPQHFGDGTRLSIL.

The V and J genes are TRBV10-3 and TRBJ2-7, with D possibly being TRBD1 (5 bases). CDR1 is ENHRY and CDR2 is SYGVKD in the germline V gene. This CDR3 comprises 13 residues. Between the trimmed V and J ends, which lost 4 bases and 5 bases, there was a span of 12 bases. This chain's CDR3 is CAISGGFTDEQYF. The DNA for the CDR3 is TGTGCCATCAGTGGGGGCTTTACGGACGAGCAGTACTTC.

The chain employs TRBV19 and TRBJ1-6; the D gene is possibly TRBD1 (5 bases). The CDR3 has 17 amino acids. The germline V and J ends were trimmed by 5 bases and 5 bases, with 19 bases remaining between them. CDR1 and CDR2 from the germline V gene are LNHDA and SQIVND (reference sequence). CDR3 protein: CASSATRPGLNNSPLHF. The CDR3 region has the DNA TGTGCCAGTAGTGCCACCCGCCCGGGACTAAATAATTCACCCCTCCACTTT.

This clone was counted once. The chain is built from TRBV29-1 and TRBJ2-5; 8 nucleotides line up with TRBD2. The CDR3 is made up of 15 amino acids. In germline, CDR1 is SQVTM, CDR2 ANQGSEA. Trimming cost V 8 bases and J 0 bases; bases outside gene matches: 11. CDR3 sequence reads: CSLAGFGGNQETQYF. CDR3 sequence (DNA): TGCAGCTTAGCGGGATTCGGGGGGAACCAAGAGACCCAGTACTTC.